The rows below give T cell receptor beta chains drawn from one sample of a study of cytomegalovirus exposure and HLA in healthy donors. Here immunoSEQ multiplex PCR was the method, and the copy in TCRdb shows in-frame clones only, minus some. The sample lists 100,000 to 150,000 clones; 84% were seen once. Sequenced input: PBMCs. All receptors derive from a man between 50 and 59 years old in good health and CMV-seronegative. Each CDR3 is given with its conserved first and last residue. A D gene is named only where the DNA matches it firmly. Some rows have no size entry. The others give once, few or many, or a class for an expanded clone.

>.|TRBJ1-6|.|TRBV7-8
TGTGCCAGCAGCTCCACTCGGGGAGGCGGAGATAATTCACCCCTCCACTTT
CASSSTRGGGDNSPLHF
>TRBD1|TRBJ1-4|.|TRBV7-9
TGTGCCAGCAGCCTAAGACAGGGGAATGAAAAACTGTTTTTT
CASSLRQGNEKLFF
>TRBD1|TRBJ2-1|once|TRBV29-1
TGCAGCGCCGGGGACAGTTACAATGAGCAGTTCTTC
CSAGDSYNEQFF
>.|TRBJ2-7|.|TRBV6-1
TGTGCCAGCCTGAGTGGGGCACCTTACGAGCAGTACTTC
CASLSGAPYEQYF
>.|TRBJ2-1|.|TRBV25-1
TGTGCCAGCCTAGACAGCTCCTACAATGAGCAGTTCTTC
CASLDSSYNEQFF
>TRBD1|TRBJ1-1|.|TRBV19
TGTGCCAGTACCCGGGACAGGGAGAACACTGAAGCTTTCTTT
CASTRDRENTEAFF
>.|TRBJ2-7|once|TRBV5-6
TGTGCCAGCAGCTTGGGAGGACATAAGGGGTACGAGCAGTACTTC
CASSLGGHKGYEQYF
>.|TRBJ1-6|.|TRBV9
TGTGCCAGCAGCTCCCCGGGAGGACTGAGCTATAATTCACCCCTCCACTTT
CASSSPGGLSYNSPLHF
>TRBD1|TRBJ1-1|.|TRBV6-4
TGTGCCAGCAGTCCCCTACCGGGACAGGGAACGAACACTGAAGCTTTCTTT
CASSPLPGQGTNTEAFF
>.|TRBJ1-2|.|TRBV6-5
TGTGCCAGCAGTTACTCGTGGGACTCTTACTATGGCTACACCTTC
CASSYSWDSYYGYTF
>.|TRBJ2-7|.|TRBV29-1
TGCAGCGTTGGCTCGAGCTCCTACGAGCAGTACTTC
CSVGSSSYEQYF
>TRBD1|TRBJ1-1|few|TRBV19
TGTGCCAGTAGTGACAGGGACACTGAAGCTTTCTTT
CASSDRDTEAFF
>TRBD2|TRBJ2-7|large|TRBV7-8
TGTGCCAGCAGCCTACTAGCGGGGGGGAGGGAGCAGTACTTC
CASSLLAGGREQYF
>.|TRBJ2-7|.|TRBV2
TGTGCCAGCAGTGGAAGGACAGCTAGGAACGAGCAGTACTTC
CASSGRTARNEQYF
>.|TRBJ2-2|.|TRBV7-6
TGTGCCAGCAGCTTAGGTTACGGGGGAAACACCGGGGAGCTGTTTTTT
CASSLGYGGNTGELFF
>.|TRBJ1-1|.|TRBV6-1
TGTGCCTGCTCCCTCCGGACAGTAGGGTCATTAGAAGCTTTCTTT
CACSLRTVGSLEAFF
>.|TRBJ1-4|once|TRBV4-1
TGCGCCAGCAGCCAAGAGGGGCGCGGAGAAAAACTGTTTTTT
CASSQEGRGEKLFF
>TRBD1|TRBJ1-5|.|TRBV5-6
TGTGCCAGCAGCTTGGCTGGGGGACAGCGAAATCAGCCCCAGCATTTT
CASSLAGGQRNQPQHF
>.|TRBJ1-4|.|TRBV9
TGTGCCAGCACCCCTTCAGCAACTAATGAAAAACTGTTTTTT
CASTPSATNEKLFF
>.|TRBJ1-1|few|TRBV6-1
TGTGCCAGCAGCGAGACTAGGGACGGGGAAGCTTTCTTT
CASSETRDGEAFF
>TRBD1|TRBJ2-7|.|TRBV10-3
TGTGCCATCAGTAGGGACAGGTCCTACGAGCAGTACTTC
CAISRDRSYEQYF
>TRBD1|TRBJ2-3|few|TRBV6-4
TGTGCCAGCAGCCCCGGACAGGGGGTTGCAGATACGCAGTATTTT
CASSPGQGVADTQYF